This TCR beta chain was captured in a study of blood T cell repertoires in COVID-19. As for the study in general: Acute and convalescent COVID-19 samples came from the United States, Italy and Spain. PBMCs, B-cell-depleted T cells, or T cells provided the cDNA or gDNA that made up the material.

Original analysis: The assay estimated nucleated cells by amplifying reference gene primers. Sequenced by immunoSEQ multiplex PCR; TCRdb stores in-frame clones only, minus some. That table supplies the V and J calls and clone size; D and trimming were determined from the DNA. The sample carries under 450,000 clones, about 88% recorded once. Seattle participants joined during active infection and were tracked over time. CDR1 MNHEY and CDR2 SMNVEV come from the germline V gene (reference sequence). V was pared by 5 bases and J by 7 bases, with 12 bases between. The CDR3 covers 13 residues. Sequenced material: peripheral blood. This TCR was sampled from a woman in her thirties or forties with COVID-19, enrolled during active disease. This chain links TRBV27 with TRBJ2-1; possibly TRBD2 for D (5 bases). The CDR3 DNA reads as TGTGCCAGCAGTCGGCGCGGAGGAAATGAGCAGTTCTTC. Its translation: CASSRRGGNEQFF.